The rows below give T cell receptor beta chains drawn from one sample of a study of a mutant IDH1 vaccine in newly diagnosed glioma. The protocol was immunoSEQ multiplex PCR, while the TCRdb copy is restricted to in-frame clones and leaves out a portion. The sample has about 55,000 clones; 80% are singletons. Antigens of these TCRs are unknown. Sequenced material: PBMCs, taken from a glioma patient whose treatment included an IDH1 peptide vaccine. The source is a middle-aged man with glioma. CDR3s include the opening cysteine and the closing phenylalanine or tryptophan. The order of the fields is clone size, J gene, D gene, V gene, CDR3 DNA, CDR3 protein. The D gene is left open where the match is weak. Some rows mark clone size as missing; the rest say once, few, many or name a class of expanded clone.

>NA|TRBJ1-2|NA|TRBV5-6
TGTGCCAGCAGCTTGGACAGGGCTTCGGGCTACACCTTC
CASSLDRASGYTF
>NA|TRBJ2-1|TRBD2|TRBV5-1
TGCGCCAGCAGCAGTAGCGGGGGGGCTAATGAGCAGTTCTTC
CASSSSGGANEQFF
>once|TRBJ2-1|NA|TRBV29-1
TGCAGCCCGATCGGAGAATACAATGAGCAGTTCTTC
CSPIGEYNEQFF
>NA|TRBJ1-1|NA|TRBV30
TGTGCCTGGAGTGTATTGGGCAGGGAAGCTTTCTTT
CAWSVLGREAFF
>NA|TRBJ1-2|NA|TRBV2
TGTGCCAGCACCGGCCCTCTGCTGGGCGGCTACACCTTC
CASTGPLLGGYTF
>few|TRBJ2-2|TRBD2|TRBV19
TGTGCCAGTAGTTTAATAGCGGGGGCGAACACCGGGGAGCTGTTTTTT
CASSLIAGANTGELFF
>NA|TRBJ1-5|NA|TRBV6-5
TGTGCCAGCAGGCCGGGTTATAGCAATCAGCCCCAGCATTTT
CASRPGYSNQPQHF
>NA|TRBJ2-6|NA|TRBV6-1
TGTGGGGTCCCGAGGACGGGGGCCAACGTCCTGACTTTC
CGVPRTGANVLTF
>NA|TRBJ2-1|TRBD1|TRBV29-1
TGCAGCGTTGAAAAGGTAGGGACAGGGAGGAATGAGCAGTTCTTC
CSVEKVGTGRNEQFF
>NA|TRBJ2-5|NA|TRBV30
TGTGCCTGGAGCGCTCGATTGGAGACCCAGTACTTC
CAWSARLETQYF
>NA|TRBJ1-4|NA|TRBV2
TGTGCCAGCATGATCCCAGCCCCAACCGCCGAAAAACTGTTTTTT
CASMIPAPTAEKLFF
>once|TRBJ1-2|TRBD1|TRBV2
TGTGCCATCAACGTTAAGACAGGGAAGGTCCCTTACTATGGCTACACCTTC
CAINVKTGKVPYYGYTF
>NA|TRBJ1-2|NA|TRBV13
TGTGCCAGCAGCTCGCTACTAGGGGGCTACACCTTC
CASSSLLGGYTF
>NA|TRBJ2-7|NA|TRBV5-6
TGTGCCAGCAGCTTAGGAGGCGAGCAGTACTTC
CASSLGGEQYF
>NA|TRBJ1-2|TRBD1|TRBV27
TGTGCCAGCAGTTCCGGGGGACAGTTAGGATCCTATGGCTACACCTTC
CASSSGGQLGSYGYTF
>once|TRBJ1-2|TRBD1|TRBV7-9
TGTGCCAGCAGCAAAACGGGGACAGAAGGGACAAGGTATGGCTACACCTTC
CASSKTGTEGTRYGYTF
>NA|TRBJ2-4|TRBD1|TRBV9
TGTGCCAGCAGCCCGGGGACAGGGGATACCAAAAACATTCAGTACTTC
CASSPGTGDTKNIQYF
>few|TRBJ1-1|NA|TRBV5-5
TGTGCCAGCAGTCTGTGGGCTGAAGCTTTCTTT
CASSLWAEAFF
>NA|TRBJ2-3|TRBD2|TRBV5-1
TGCGCCAGCACTGGGCTAGCGGGGGCGGGAGATACGCAGTATTTT
CASTGLAGAGDTQYF
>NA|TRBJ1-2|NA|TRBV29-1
TGCAGCGCCACTTCAGGTTCACGCTACACCTTC
CSATSGSRYTF
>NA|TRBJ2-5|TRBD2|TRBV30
TGTGCCTGGAGTAGGCCCAGCGGGGGCCCAAAAGAGACCCAGTACTTC
CAWSRPSGGPKETQYF
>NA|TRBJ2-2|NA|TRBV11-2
TGTGCCAGCAGTAACCAGGGGATCGGGGAGCTGTTTTTT
CASSNQGIGELFF
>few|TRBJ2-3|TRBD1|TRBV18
TGTGCCAGTATCGGGACAGGGACAGATACGCAGTATTTT
CASIGTGTDTQYF
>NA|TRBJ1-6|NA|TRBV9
TGTGCCAGCAGCGGTGCGGGGGTATCGAATTCACCCCTCCACTTT
CASSGAGVSNSPLHF
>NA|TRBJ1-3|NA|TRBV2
TGTGCCAGCAGTGTCAGGAAAGGAAACACCATATATTTT
CASSVRKGNTIYF
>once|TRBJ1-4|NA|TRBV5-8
TGTGCCAGCAGTCCCATCTGGAGAGGAACTAATGAAAAACTGTTTTTT
CASSPIWRGTNEKLFF
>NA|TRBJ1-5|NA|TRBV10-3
TGTGCCATCAGTGACAGTCCCCCGACAGATCAGCCCCAGCATTTT
CAISDSPPTDQPQHF
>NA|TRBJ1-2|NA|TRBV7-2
TGTGCCAGCAGCTTACAGGGGCCCTATGGCTACACCTTC
CASSLQGPYGYTF
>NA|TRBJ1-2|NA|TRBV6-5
TGTGCCAGCGCCTCGGACTCGGGAAACTATGGCTACACCTTC
CASASDSGNYGYTF
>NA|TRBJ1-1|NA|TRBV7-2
TGTGCCAGCAGCTTACGGTCTGGGGTCAGGACTGAAGCTTTCTTT
CASSLRSGVRTEAFF
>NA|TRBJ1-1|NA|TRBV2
TGTGCCAGCAGTAGGGAGGGGATGAACACTGAAGCTTTCTTT
CASSREGMNTEAFF
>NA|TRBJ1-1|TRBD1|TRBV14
TGTGCCAGCAGCCTAACCGGGACAGGGAACACTGAAGCTTTCTTT
CASSLTGTGNTEAFF
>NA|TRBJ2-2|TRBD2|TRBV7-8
TGTGCCAGCAGCTTAAAGGGACTAGCGGGGGCGCACACCGGGGAGCTGTTTTTT
CASSLKGLAGAHTGELFF
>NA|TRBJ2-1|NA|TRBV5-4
TGTGCCAGCAGCTTGGACAGGGCGAACTACAATGAGCAGTTCTTC
CASSLDRANYNEQFF
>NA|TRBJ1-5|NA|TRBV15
TGTGCCACCAGCAGAGATTTAGGTTTCGGTCAGCCCCAGCATTTT
CATSRDLGFGQPQHF
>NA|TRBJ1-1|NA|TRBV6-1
TGTGCCAGCATCGAGAGCCGGGCTGGGACTAGGCAAGCTTTCTTT
CASIESRAGTRQAFF
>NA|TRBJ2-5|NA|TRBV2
TGTGCCAGCAGTGACACCGACCAAGAGACCCAGTACTTC
CASSDTDQETQYF
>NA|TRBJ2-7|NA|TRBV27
TGTGCCAGCAGCTGGACGGTCTCCTACGAGCAGTACTTC
CASSWTVSYEQYF
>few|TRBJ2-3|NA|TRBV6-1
TGTGCCAGCATCGAAGGATCAAGCATCACAGATACGCAGTATTTT
CASIEGSSITDTQYF
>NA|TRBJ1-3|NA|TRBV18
TGTGCCAGCTCACCCGGCGGCGACACCATATATTTT
CASSPGGDTIYF
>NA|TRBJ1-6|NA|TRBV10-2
TGCGCCAGCAGTGAAGATTTGGGTGGTTCACCCCTCCACTTT
CASSEDLGGSPLHF
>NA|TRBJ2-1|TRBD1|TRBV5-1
TGCGCCAGCACTCTCGGGACAGGGAATGAGCAGTTCTTC
CASTLGTGNEQFF
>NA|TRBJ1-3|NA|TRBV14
TGTGCCAGCAGTCCCTTTTTTGGACCTGGAAACACCATATATTTT
CASSPFFGPGNTIYF
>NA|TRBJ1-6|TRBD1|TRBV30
TGTGCCTGGACCGGACAGGGGGATTCACCCCTCCACTTT
CAWTGQGDSPLHF
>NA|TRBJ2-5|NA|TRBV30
TGTGCCTGGAGTCGGGACTCAAGGGGAACCCAGTACTTC
CAWSRDSRGTQYF
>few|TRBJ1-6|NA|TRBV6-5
TGTGCCAGCAGCACGCTTAATTCACCCCTCCACTTT
CASSTLNSPLHF
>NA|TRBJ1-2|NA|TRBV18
TGTGCCAGCTCGCCCGGCCTTACTAACTATGGCTACACCTTC
CASSPGLTNYGYTF
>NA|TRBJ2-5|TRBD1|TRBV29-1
TGCAGCGTTGAGGGACAGCACCAAGAGACCCAGTACTTC
CSVEGQHQETQYF
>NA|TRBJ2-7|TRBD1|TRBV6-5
TGTGCCAGCAGTTACGCCGGGACAGGGGGTTACGAGCAGTACTTC
CASSYAGTGGYEQYF
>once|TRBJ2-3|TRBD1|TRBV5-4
TGTGCCAGCAGCCGCAGGGGGGATACGCAGTATTTT
CASSRRGDTQYF
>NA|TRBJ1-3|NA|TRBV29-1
TGCAGCGTTGAGACCCGTTACACCATATATTTT
CSVETRYTIYF
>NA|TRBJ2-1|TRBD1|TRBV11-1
TGTGCCAGCAGCTCGACAGGGGGCGGTTATAATGAGCAGTTCTTC
CASSSTGGGYNEQFF
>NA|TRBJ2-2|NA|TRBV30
TGTGCCTGGAGTTTAGCCGGGGAGCTGTTTTTT
CAWSLAGELFF
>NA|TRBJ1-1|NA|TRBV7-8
TGTGCCAGCAGCTCCCAGGTAAACACTGAAGCTTTCTTT
CASSSQVNTEAFF
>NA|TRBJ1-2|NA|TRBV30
TGTGCCTGGAGTGTTGGACAAGGAGGATATGGCTACACCTTC
CAWSVGQGGYGYTF
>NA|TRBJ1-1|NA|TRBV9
TGTGCCAGCAGCGTAAAACGTGACACTGAAGCTTTCTTT
CASSVKRDTEAFF
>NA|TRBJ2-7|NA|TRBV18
TGTGCCAGCTCACCGGTCCACGGGGCTCACGAGCAGTACTTC
CASSPVHGAHEQYF